This is a list of T cell receptor beta chains from one sample in a study of OX40 agonist ivuxolimab in advanced cancers. Assay: immunoSEQ multiplex PCR; the TCRdb copy retains only in-frame clones and omits some. Here the sample spans approximately 100,000 clones, around 82% being singletons. The specimen comprised CD4+ or CD8+ T cells sorted from blood, sampled in a trial of the OX40 agonist ivuxolimab. The receptors stem from an adult with an advanced solid tumor such as melanoma, head and neck, liver or kidney cancer. CDR3s include the opening cysteine and the closing phenylalanine or tryptophan. The order of the fields is V gene, J gene, D gene, clone size, CDR3 protein, CDR3 DNA. The D gene is left open where the match is weak. Not all rows give a size; the values are once, few, many and, for expanded clones, a class.

TRBV30,TRBJ1-5,.,.,CAWSSRSGQSLSNQPQHF,TGTGCCTGGAGTAGTAGATCGGGGCAGAGCCTTAGCAATCAGCCCCAGCATTTT
TRBV7-9,TRBJ2-7,.,.,CASSTTGASYEQYF,TGTGCCAGCAGCACGACAGGTGCGTCCTACGAGCAGTACTTC
TRBV9,TRBJ2-5,.,.,CASSVGGEETQYF,TGTGCCAGCAGCGTAGGGGGGGAGGAGACCCAGTACTTC
TRBV4-2,TRBJ2-2,TRBD2,.,CASSPSGGDTGELFF,TGTGCCAGCAGCCCTAGCGGGGGCGACACCGGGGAGCTGTTTTTT
TRBV4-3,TRBJ2-5,.,.,CASSQDWGETQYF,TGCGCCAGCAGCCAAGATTGGGGGGAGACCCAGTACTTC
TRBV19,TRBJ2-1,.,.,CASMELAAPNEQFF,TGTGCCAGTATGGAACTAGCTGCCCCGAATGAGCAGTTCTTC
TRBV13,TRBJ2-1,.,.,CASSPGWQGRSNEQFF,TGTGCCAGCAGCCCTGGGTGGCAGGGCAGGTCGAATGAGCAGTTCTTC
TRBV28,TRBJ2-3,.,.,CASTMSTGGLRDTQYF,TGTGCCAGCACCATGTCCACAGGCGGGCTGCGGGATACGCAGTATTTT
TRBV7-8,TRBJ2-1,.,.,CASSSPSWGHNEQFF,TGTGCCAGCAGCTCCCCGTCATGGGGCCACAATGAGCAGTTCTTC
TRBV5-1,TRBJ1-1,.,.,CASRQDTEAFF,TGCGCCAGCAGACAGGACACTGAAGCTTTCTTT
TRBV6-4,TRBJ1-1,.,.,CASLHRAVNTEAFF,TGTGCCAGTCTCCACAGGGCGGTGAACACTGAAGCTTTCTTT
TRBV2,TRBJ2-3,.,.,CASSEVREDTQYF,TGTGCCAGCAGTGAAGTACGTGAGGATACGCAGTATTTT
TRBV28,TRBJ1-5,.,.,CASSLLVQWQPQHF,TGTGCCAGCAGTTTATTGGTCCAATGGCAGCCCCAGCATTTT
TRBV10-1,TRBJ2-2,TRBD1,.,CASSVGRGSGELFF,TGCGCCAGCAGTGTCGGCAGGGGGAGCGGGGAGCTGTTTTTT
TRBV7-2,TRBJ1-3,TRBD1,.,CASSRTGEAGNTIYF,TGTGCCAGCAGCCGGACAGGGGAGGCTGGAAACACCATATATTTT
TRBV10-3,TRBJ2-1,.,few,CAIEGSPRGNEQFF,TGTGCCATCGAGGGATCGCCGAGGGGGAATGAGCAGTTCTTC